The 4 T cell receptor beta chains listed next were all sequenced from one sample in a study of shared clonotypes between healthy human individuals. Profiling relied on immunoSEQ multiplex PCR, and the TCRdb table lists in-frame clones only, not all of them. The sample includes 2,100,000 or so clones, under 97% of them seen just once. The sample comprised naive CD4+ T cells sorted from blood. Subset described: CD45RA+ positively selected. The receptors derive from a young man in good health.

This sequence joins TRBV6-5 and TRBJ2-7; perhaps TRBD2 as D (5 bases). V gave up 10 bases and J gave up 1 base, with 17 bases separating them. This CDR3 contains 14 residues. Looked up from germline, CDR1 is MNHEY and CDR2 is SVGAGI. The CDR3 DNA is TGTGCCACCACTAGGTACGGACTTTCCTACGAGCAGTACTTC. As protein: CATTRYGLSYEQYF.

The chain recombines TRBV5-4 with TRBJ1-1; TRBD1 matches at 8 bases. The CDR3 runs 15 residues. Germline V gene data show CDR1 as SGHNT and CDR2 as YYREEE (reference sequence). The J segment lost 3 bases and the V segment lost 4 bases, leaving 8 bases of the junction unmatched. CDR3 sequence (DNA): TGTGCCAGCAGCCTTCCGAACAGGGGGGACACTGAAGCTTTCTTT. It is translated as CASSLPNRGDTEAFF.

The chain is built from TRBV2 and TRBJ2-3, with TRBD2 as a possible D gene (5 bases). This CDR3 has 13 residues. Germline CDR1 reads SNHLY; CDR2 reads FYNNEI. V shed 8 bases and J shed 2 bases, with 11 bases lying between them. The CDR3 coding sequence is TGTGCCAGCCAACGGCGGGCCACAGATACGCAGTATTTT. This codes for CASQRRATDTQYF.

The chain carries TRBV29-1 and TRBJ1-4; D remains unclear. The germline V and J ends were trimmed by 4 bases and 2 bases, with 8 bases remaining between them. The CDR3 spans 13 residues. CDR1 SQVTM and CDR2 ANQGSEA come from the germline V gene. The CDR3 is CSVGSSTNEKLFF. CDR3 coding DNA: TGCAGCGTTGGTTCCAGTACTAATGAAAAACTGTTTTTT.